This T cell receptor (beta chain) came from a study of blood T cells in healthy people across ages. Study summary: Template switching recovered approximately one barcoded beta molecule for every two T cells.

This clonotype has a handful of counts. The antigen remains unidentified. The study's findings and limits: Among T cells, TCR beta diversity per million cells dropped roughly linearly as age rose. Greater diversity and more naive CD4+ cells were seen in long-lived donors than in aged donors.

Primed by a sample-barcoded 5' primer and a J-beta primer mix, a second PCR proceeded for roughly 7 to 11 cycles. Via MiXCR, TCRdb re-called the 5' RACE reads, giving one row per CDR3 protein. The table includes about 780,000 distinct CDR3 sequences, about 42% detected once. Trimming took 6 bases from V and 4 from J; bases not matched to a gene: 13. The CDR3 is 15 residues long. From germline, CDR1 is SQVTM and CDR2 ANQGSEA. Isolation recovered at least 6 million PBMCs from every sample. The clonotype comes from a man aged 80 or over in good health. The V and J genes are TRBV29-1 and TRBJ2-3, with TRBD2 identical over 7 bases. The specimen was blood. The CDR3 protein is CSVSGLVPRADTQYF. The CDR3, as DNA: TGCAGCGTCTCCGGACTAGTTCCCCGCGCAGATACGCAGTATTTT.